The sequence of this TCR beta chain was determined in a study of blood T cell repertoires in COVID-19. At the level of the study: Whether acute or convalescent, the COVID-19 samples came from the United States, Italy and Spain.

In the study's own analysis: Reference gene primers were amplified, and this amplification served to estimate nucleated cell counts. Profiling relied on immunoSEQ multiplex PCR, and the TCRdb table lists in-frame clones only, not all of them. The DNA gave D and trimming, while V, J and clone size come from that table. The sample comprises about 210,000 clones, more than 80% of which are singletons, and approximately 8% rests with the top ten. Which cohort a participant joined came from the clinical history participants gave. Sequences were obtained from PBMCs or T cells enriched from blood (not recorded which). The clonotype was recovered from a woman under 30 who had recovered from COVID-19.

The CDR3 coding sequence is TGTGCCGGCAAAAGGCGGGAGGGTGGTGATGAAAAACTGTTTTTT. It encodes CAGKRREGGDEKLFF. This chain joins TRBV2 and TRBJ1-4; D gene unclear. The CDR3 has 15 amino acids. Germline assignment: CDR1 SNHLY and CDR2 FYNNEI. The V end lost 11 bases, the J end lost 6 bases, and 22 bases lay between the germline ends.